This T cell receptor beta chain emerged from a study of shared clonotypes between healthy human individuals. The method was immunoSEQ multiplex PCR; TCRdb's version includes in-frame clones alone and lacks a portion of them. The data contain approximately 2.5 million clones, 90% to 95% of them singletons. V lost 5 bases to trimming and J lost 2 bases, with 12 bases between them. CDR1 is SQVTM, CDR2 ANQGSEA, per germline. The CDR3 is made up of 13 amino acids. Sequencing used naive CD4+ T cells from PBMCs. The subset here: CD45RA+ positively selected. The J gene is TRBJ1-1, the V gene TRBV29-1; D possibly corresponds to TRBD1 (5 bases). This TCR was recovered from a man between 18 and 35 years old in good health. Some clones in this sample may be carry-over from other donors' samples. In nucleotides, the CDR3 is TGCAGCGTTAGGGGCGTAGAAAACACTGAAGCTTTCTTT. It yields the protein CSVRGVENTEAFF. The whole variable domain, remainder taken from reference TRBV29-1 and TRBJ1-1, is SAVISQKPSRDICQRGTSLTIQCQVDSQVTMMFWYRQQPGQSLTLIATANQGSEATYESGFVIDKFPISRPNLTFSTLTVSNMSPEDSSIYLCSVRGVENTEAFFGQGTRLTVV.